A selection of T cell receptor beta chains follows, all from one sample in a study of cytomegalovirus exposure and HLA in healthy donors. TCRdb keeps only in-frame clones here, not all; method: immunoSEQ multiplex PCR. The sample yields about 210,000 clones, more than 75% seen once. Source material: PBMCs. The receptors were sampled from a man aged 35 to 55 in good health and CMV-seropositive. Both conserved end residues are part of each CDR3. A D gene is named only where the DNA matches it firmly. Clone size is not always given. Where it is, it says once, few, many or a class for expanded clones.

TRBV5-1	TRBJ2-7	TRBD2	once	CASRRGLAGAPPGYEQYF	TGCGCCAGCAGGCGGGGACTAGCGGGGGCCCCGCCCGGGTACGAGCAGTACTTC
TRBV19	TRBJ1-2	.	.	CASSLQGTFINYGYTF	TGTGCCAGTAGTCTCCAGGGGACATTCATAAACTATGGCTACACCTTC
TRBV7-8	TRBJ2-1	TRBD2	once	CASSPGLAGGGAWNEQFF	TGTGCCAGCAGCCCCGGACTAGCGGGAGGGGGGGCGTGGAATGAGCAGTTCTTC
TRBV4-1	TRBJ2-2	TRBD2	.	CASSHLAGAGTGELFF	TGCGCCAGCAGCCATCTAGCGGGAGCGGGCACCGGGGAGCTGTTTTTT
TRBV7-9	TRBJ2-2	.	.	CASSLPEGPVTGELFF	TGTGCCAGCAGCTTACCTGAGGGCCCAGTCACCGGGGAGCTGTTTTTT
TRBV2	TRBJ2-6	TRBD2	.	CASSEGGGSFSGANVLTF	TGTGCCAGCAGTGAAGGGGGGGGATCGTTCTCTGGGGCCAACGTCCTGACTTTC
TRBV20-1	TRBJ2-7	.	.	CSATRTALF	TGCAGTGCTACAAGGACAGCACTCTTC
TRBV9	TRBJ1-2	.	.	CASSVGLWGQGYGYTF	TGTGCCAGCAGCGTAGGTTTATGGGGGCAGGGCTATGGCTACACCTTC
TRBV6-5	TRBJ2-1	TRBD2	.	CASSSQAGAGNEQFF	TGTGCCAGCAGCTCCCAGGCGGGAGCAGGGAATGAGCAGTTCTTC
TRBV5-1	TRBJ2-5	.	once	CASSLTRQETQYF	TGCGCCAGCAGCTTGACACGTCAAGAGACCCAGTACTTC
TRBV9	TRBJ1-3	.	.	CASSERTGSSGNTIYF	TGTGCCAGCAGCGAGAGAACAGGGAGCTCTGGAAACACCATATATTTT
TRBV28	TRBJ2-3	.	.	CASSQGFRTDTQYF	TGTGCCAGCAGCCAGGGGTTTCGCACAGATACGCAGTATTTT
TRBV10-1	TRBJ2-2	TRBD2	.	CASSDRRGLPGELFF	TGCGCCAGCAGTGACAGGCGGGGGTTACCCGGGGAGCTGTTTTTT
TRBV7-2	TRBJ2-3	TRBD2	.	CASSSGVAGGFDTQYF	TGTGCCAGCAGCTCAGGGGTAGCGGGAGGTTTTGATACGCAGTATTTT
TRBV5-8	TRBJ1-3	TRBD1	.	CASSLGTANSGNTIYF	TGTGCCAGCAGCCTTGGGACAGCAAACTCTGGAAACACCATATATTTT
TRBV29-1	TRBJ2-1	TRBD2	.	CSVWTSGARYNEQFF	TGCAGCGTTTGGACTAGCGGGGCCCGCTACAATGAGCAGTTCTTC
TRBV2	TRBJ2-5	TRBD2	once	CASSLRLAGAEETQYF	TGTGCCAGCAGTCTGAGACTAGCGGGGGCGGAAGAGACCCAGTACTTC
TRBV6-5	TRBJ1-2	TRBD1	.	CASSEGTGSGYTF	TGTGCCAGCAGTGAAGGGACAGGGAGTGGCTACACCTTC
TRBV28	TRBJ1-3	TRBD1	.	CASSLNTGVENTIYF	TGTGCCAGCAGTTTAAATACAGGGGTCGAAAACACCATATATTTT
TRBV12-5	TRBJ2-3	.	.	CASGDPSGGVTDTQYF	TGTGCTAGTGGAGACCCCTCAGGCGGGGTGACAGATACGCAGTATTTT
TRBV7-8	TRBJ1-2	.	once	CASAPQGQGNYGYTF	TGTGCCAGCGCACCGCAAGGGCAGGGGAACTATGGCTACACCTTC
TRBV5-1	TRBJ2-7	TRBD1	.	CASSRTGGSEQYF	TGCGCCAGCAGCCGGACAGGGGGCTCCGAGCAGTACTTC